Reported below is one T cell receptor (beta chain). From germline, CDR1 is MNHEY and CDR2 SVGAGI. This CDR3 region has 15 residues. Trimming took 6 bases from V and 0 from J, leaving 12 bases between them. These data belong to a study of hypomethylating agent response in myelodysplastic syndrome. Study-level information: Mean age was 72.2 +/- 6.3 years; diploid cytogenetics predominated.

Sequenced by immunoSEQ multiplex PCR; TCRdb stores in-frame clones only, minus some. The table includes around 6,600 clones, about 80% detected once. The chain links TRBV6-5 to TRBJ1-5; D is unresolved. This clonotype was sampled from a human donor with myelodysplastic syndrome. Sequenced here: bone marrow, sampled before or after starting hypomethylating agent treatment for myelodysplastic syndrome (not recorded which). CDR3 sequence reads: CASRLEGFSNQPQHF. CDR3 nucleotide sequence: TGTGCCAGCAGGCTAGAGGGTTTTAGCAATCAGCCCCAGCATTTT.